This T cell receptor (beta chain) was captured by sequencing in a study of T-cell memory formation after mild COVID-19. About the research overall: Clusters of TCRs were largely donor specific. Points from the study as a whole: Nothing confirmed that second-wave clones peaking on day 37 were specific for SARS-CoV-2. Clones that contracted from day 15 to 85 were balanced CD4/CD8, while later expanders leaned CD4+.

Trimming removed 2 bases at V and 7 bases at J, with 5 bases between. The V gene's germline CDR1 is SGHVS and CDR2 FNYEAQ. The CDR3 covers 12 residues. A note on this clonotype: Its antigen is still unknown.

Libraries for TCRalpha and TCRbeta carried sample barcodes and unique molecular identifiers via 5'RACE. TCRdb ran MiXCR on the 5' RACE reads and lists one entry per CDR3 protein. This sample has roughly 180,000 distinct CDR3 sequences, with roughly 12% found just once. The rearrangement uses TRBV7-6 and TRBJ2-2; the D is unclear. The TCR was taken from a young man who had mild COVID-19 (a few samples of this study predate the infection). Cell type and time point are not known. The sample comprised PBMCs or a T cell subset sorted from them (not recorded which). The CDR3 DNA is TGTGCCAGCAGCTTAAGGGACGGGGAGCTGTTTTTT. This gives the protein CASSLRDGELFF.